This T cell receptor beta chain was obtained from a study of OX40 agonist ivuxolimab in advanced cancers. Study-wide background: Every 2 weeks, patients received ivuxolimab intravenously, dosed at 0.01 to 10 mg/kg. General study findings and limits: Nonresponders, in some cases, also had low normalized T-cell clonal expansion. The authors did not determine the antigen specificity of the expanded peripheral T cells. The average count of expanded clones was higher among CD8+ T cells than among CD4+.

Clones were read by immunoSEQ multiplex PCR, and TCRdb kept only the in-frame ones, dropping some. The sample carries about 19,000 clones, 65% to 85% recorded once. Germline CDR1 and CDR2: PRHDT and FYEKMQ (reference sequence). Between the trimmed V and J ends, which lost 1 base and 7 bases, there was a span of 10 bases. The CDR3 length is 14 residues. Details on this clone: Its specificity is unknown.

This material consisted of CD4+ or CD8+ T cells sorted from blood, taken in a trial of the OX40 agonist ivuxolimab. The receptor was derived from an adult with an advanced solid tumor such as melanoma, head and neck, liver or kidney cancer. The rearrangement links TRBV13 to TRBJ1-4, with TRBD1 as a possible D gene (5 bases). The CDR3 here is CASSLEGAGEKLFF. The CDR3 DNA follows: TGTGCCAGCAGCTTAGAAGGGGCGGGTGAAAAACTGTTTTTT.